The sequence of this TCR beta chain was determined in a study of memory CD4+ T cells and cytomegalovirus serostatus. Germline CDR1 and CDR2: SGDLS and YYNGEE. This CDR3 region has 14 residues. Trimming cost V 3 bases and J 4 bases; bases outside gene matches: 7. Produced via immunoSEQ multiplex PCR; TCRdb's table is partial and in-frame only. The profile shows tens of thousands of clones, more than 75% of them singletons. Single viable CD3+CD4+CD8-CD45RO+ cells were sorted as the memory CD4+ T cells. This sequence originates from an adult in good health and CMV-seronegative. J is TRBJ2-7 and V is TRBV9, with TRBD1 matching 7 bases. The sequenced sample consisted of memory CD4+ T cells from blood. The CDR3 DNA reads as TGTGCCAGCAGCGCGGAAACCAGGGGGTACGAGCAGTACTTC. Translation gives CASSAETRGYEQYF.